Here is one T cell receptor (beta chain) with its context. TCR beta libraries were built with iRepertoire HTBI primers and Arm-PCR of CDR3 regions. TCRdb analysed the multiplex PCR reads with MiXCR anew, one entry per CDR3 protein. The table shows hundreds of thousands of distinct CDR3 sequences, with roughly 15% occurring only once. V lost 5 bases, J lost 4 bases, and 9 bases lay in between. Germline V CDR1 and CDR2: SGHVS, FNYEAQ. The CDR3 contains 12 residues. Specified time point: newly diagnosed GD, antithyroid drugs for less than 3 months. The TCR library was made from RNA that had been extracted from PBMCs in TRIzol. The source of the patients was an endocrinology department in Xi'an, China. This entry belongs to a study of regulatory T cells in long-lasting Graves disease. Study background: Recently diagnosed Graves' patients had received antithyroid drugs for under 3 months.

This same sample was also taken into another study, of T cells in Graves' hyperthyroidism and ophthalmopathy. That source notes: Primed by the HTBI set, a first-round RT-PCR was run on the TCR CDR3.

The source was peripheral blood mononuclear cells (PBMCs), collected at new diagnosis, from a patient treated with antithyroid drugs. This TCR was recovered from a woman in her thirties or forties with Graves disease. The chain carries TRBV7-6 and TRBJ2-7; D is undetermined. This chain's CDR3 is CASSDRNYEQYF. The CDR3 DNA is TGTGCCAGCAGCGACCGAAATTACGAGCAGTACTTC.